This T cell receptor beta chain was obtained from a study of blood T cell repertoires in COVID-19. Study context: Researchers got acute and convalescent COVID-19 samples from the United States, Italy and Spain. T cells, B-cell-depleted T cells, or PBMCs provided the cDNA or gDNA that served as material.

V shed 6 bases, J shed 3 bases, and the junction held 7 bases outside the gene matches. Germline V gene data show CDR1 as MNHEY and CDR2 as SVGAGI. This CDR3 spans 15 amino acids. The authors' processing: From reference gene primer amplification, estimates of nucleated cell counts were derived. This table comes from immunoSEQ multiplex PCR, and its TCRdb copy is limited to in-frame clones, with some not included. From that table come the V and J calls and clone size; the DNA was used to work out D and trimming. The sample carries more than 100,000 clones, 70% to 85% recorded once. The origin of this receptor is a human donor with acute or convalescent COVID-19. The donor label of this sample is uncertain. The rearrangement joins TRBV6-5 to TRBJ2-2, with 7 positions matching TRBD1. Input material: peripheral blood. For the CDR3, the DNA is TGTGCCAGCAGACAGGGGATCGTCGACACCGGGGAGCTGTTTTTT. Its translation is CASRQGIVDTGELFF.